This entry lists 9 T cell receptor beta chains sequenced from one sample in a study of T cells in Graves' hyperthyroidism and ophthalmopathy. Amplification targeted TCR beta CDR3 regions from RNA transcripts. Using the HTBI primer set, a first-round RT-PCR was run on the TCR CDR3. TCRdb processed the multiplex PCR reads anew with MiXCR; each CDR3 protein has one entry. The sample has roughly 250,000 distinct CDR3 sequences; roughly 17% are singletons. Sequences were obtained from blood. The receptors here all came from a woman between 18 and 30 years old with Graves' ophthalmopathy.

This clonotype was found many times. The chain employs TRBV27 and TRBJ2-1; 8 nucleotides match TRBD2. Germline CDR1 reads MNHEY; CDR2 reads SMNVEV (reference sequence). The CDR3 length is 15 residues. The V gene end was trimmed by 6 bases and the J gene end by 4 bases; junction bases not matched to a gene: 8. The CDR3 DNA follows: TGTGCCAGCAGCCACCAGCGGGAGCGGTACAATGAGCAGTTCTTC. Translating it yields CASSHQRERYNEQFF.

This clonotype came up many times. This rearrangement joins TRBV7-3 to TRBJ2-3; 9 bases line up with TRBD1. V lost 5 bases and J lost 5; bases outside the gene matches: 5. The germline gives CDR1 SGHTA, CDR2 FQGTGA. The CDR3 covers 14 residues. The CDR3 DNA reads TGTGCCAGCAGCGCCGGGACAGGGAAAGATACGCAGTATTTT. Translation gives CASSAGTGKDTQYF. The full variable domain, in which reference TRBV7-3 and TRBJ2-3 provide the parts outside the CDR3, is GAGVSQTPSNKVTEKGKYVELRCDPISGHTALYWYRQSLGQGPEFLIYFQGTGAADDSGLPNDRFFAVRPEGSVSTLKIQRTERGDSAVYLCASSAGTGKDTQYFGPGTRLTVL.

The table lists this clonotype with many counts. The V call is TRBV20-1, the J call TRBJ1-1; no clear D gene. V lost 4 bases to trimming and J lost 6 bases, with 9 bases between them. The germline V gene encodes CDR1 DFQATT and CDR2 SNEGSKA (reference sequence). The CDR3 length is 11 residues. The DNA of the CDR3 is TGCAGTGCTAACGTAGCATCTGAAGCTTTCTTT. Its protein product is CSANVASEAFF.

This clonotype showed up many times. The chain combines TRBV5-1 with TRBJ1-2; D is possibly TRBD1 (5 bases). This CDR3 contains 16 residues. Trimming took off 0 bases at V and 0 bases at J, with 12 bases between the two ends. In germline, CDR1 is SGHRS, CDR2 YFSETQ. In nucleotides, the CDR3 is TGCGCCAGCAGCTTGGACTTGACAGACACTAACTATGGCTACACCTTC. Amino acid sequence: CASSLDLTDTNYGYTF.

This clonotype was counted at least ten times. CDR3 amino acids: CASSPPGLAGGLTDTQYF. The CDR3 DNA reads TGTGCCAGCAGCCCCCCGGGACTAGCGGGAGGCCTGACAGATACGCAGTATTTT. The chain is built from TRBV13 and TRBJ2-3; TRBD2 matches 15 bases. Germline V lookup: CDR1 PRHDT, CDR2 FYEKMQ (reference sequence). After removal of 5 bases from V and 3 bases from J, the junction contained 9 bases not matched to a gene. The CDR3 loop spans 18 amino acids.

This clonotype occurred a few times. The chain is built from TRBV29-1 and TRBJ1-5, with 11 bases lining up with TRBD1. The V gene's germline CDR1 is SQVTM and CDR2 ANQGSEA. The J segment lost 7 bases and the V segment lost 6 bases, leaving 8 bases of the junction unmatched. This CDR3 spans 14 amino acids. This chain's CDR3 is CSVGTGGSRQPQHF. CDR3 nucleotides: TGCAGCGTGGGGACAGGGGGAAGTCGGCAGCCCCAGCATTTT.

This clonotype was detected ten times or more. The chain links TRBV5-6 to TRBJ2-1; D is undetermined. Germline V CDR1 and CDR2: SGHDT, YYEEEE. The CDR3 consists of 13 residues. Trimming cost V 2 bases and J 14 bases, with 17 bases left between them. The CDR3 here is CASSFGSARPEFF. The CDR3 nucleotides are TGTGCCAGCAGCTTTGGCTCCGCCCGGCCCGAGTTCTTC. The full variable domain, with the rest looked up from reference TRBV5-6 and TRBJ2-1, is DAGVTQSPTHLIKTRGQQVTLRCSPKSGHDTVSWYQQALGQGPQFIFQYYEEEERQRGNFPDRFSGHQFPNYSSELNVNALLLGDSALYLCASSFGSARPEFFGPGTRLTVL.

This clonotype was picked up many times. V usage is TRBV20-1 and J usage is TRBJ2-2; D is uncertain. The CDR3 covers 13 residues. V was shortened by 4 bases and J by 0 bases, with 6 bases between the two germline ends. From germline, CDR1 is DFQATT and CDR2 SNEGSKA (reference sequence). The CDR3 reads CSATRANTGELFF. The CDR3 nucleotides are TGCAGTGCTACTAGGGCGAACACCGGGGAGCTGTTTTTT.

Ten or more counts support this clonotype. CDR3 amino acids: CSVKRPGQPNEKLFF. In DNA, the CDR3 is TGCAGTGTTAAAAGACCGGGACAGCCTAATGAAAAACTGTTTTTT. V is TRBV20-1 and J is TRBJ1-4; 7 nucleotides line up with TRBD1. The CDR3 contains 15 residues. CDR1 and CDR2 from the germline V gene are DFQATT and SNEGSKA (reference sequence). The ends lost 7 bases at V and 3 bases at J; junction bases unmatched: 11.